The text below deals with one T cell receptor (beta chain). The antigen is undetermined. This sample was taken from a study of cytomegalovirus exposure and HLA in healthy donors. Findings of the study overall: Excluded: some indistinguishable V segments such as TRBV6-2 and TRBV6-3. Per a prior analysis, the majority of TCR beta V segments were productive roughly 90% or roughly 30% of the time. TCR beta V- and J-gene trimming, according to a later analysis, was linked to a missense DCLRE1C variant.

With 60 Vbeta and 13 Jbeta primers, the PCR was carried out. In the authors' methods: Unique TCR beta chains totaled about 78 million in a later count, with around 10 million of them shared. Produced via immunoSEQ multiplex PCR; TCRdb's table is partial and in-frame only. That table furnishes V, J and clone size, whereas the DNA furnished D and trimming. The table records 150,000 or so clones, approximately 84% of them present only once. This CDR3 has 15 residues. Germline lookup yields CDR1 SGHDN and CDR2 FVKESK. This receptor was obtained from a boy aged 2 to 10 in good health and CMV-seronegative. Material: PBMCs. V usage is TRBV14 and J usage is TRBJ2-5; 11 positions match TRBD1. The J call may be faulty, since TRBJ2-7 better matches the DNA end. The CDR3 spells CASSPDRGPGNEQYF. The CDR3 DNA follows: TGTGCCAGCAGCCCGGACAGGGGGCCAGGGAACGAGCAGTACTTC.